What follows are 21 T cell receptor beta chains derived from one specimen sequenced in a study of blood T cells in healthy people across ages. A second PCR of about 6 to 12 cycles used a sample-barcoded 5' primer and a J-beta primer mix. MiXCR, run by TCRdb on the 5' RACE reads, gives a single entry per CDR3 protein. Seen here are around 1,100,000 distinct CDR3 sequences, more than 30% observed once, and the top ten hold around 13%. Specimen: blood. The receptor source for this set is a man younger than 35 in good health.

The chain employs TRBV4-2 and TRBJ2-5; D not certain. Germline V gene lookup returns CDR1 LGHNA and CDR2 YNFKEQ. The CDR3 extends over 13 amino acids. V lost 3 bases and J lost 1, with 6 bases in between. Here the CDR3 reads CASSQALQETQYF. The DNA for the CDR3 is TGTGCCAGCAGCCAGGCCCTCCAAGAGACCCAGTACTTC.

Note on this clonotype: At one end the junction does not follow the germline gene, possibly because of a read error. The chain has TRBV12-3 or TRBV12-4 and TRBJ1-6; 8 bases map to TRBD1. This CDR3 has 14 residues. The CDR3 here is CASSPGQGPSPPHF. As DNA, the CDR3 is TGTGCCAGCAGTCCCGGACAGGGCCCTTCACCCCCCCACTTT.

The chain employs TRBV3-1 and TRBJ2-1; D might be TRBD1 or TRBD2, each matching 5 bases. Per the germline V gene, CDR1 is LGHDT and CDR2 is YNNKEL (reference sequence). This CDR3 has 20 amino acids. V gave up 5 bases and J gave up 0 bases, with 26 bases separating them. The CDR3 DNA reads TGTGCCAGCAGCTCACTTGGAGGAGAGCAACCCCAGGGCTCCTACAATGAGCAGTTCTTC. It translates to CASSSLGGEQPQGSYNEQFF.

This clonotype was seen more than once but under ten times. The gene calls are TRBV14 and TRBJ1-2; 7 bases fit TRBD1. V lost 4 bases and J lost 3; bases outside the gene matches: 5. Germline CDR1 is SGHDN and CDR2 is FVKESK. CDR3 length: 14 residues. The CDR3 bases are TGTGCCAGCAGCCGGGACAGCCTCGACTATGGCTACACCTTC. Its translation is CASSRDSLDYGYTF.

This clonotype has a handful of counts. The rearrangement joins TRBV20-1 to TRBJ1-4; 10 nucleotides match TRBD1. The trim removed 6 bases at V and 7 bases at J, leaving 5 bases unmatched. CDR1 and CDR2 (germline): DFQATT, SNEGSKA (reference sequence). CDR3 length: 13 amino acids. CDR3 region: CSATGQGIEKLFF. CDR3 in DNA: TGCAGTGCCACGGGACAGGGGATTGAAAAACTGTTTTTT.

This clonotype was seen more than once but under ten times. This chain uses TRBV6-6 with TRBJ1-2; 7 bases match TRBD1. The germline V gene encodes CDR1 MNHNY and CDR2 SVGAGI (reference sequence). There are 13 residues in the CDR3. Trimming at V came to 6 bases and at J to 5 bases, leaving 6 bases not matched to a gene. The DNA of the CDR3 is TGTGCCAGCAGGAACCCCAGGGGGTATGGCTACACCTTC. Translated: CASRNPRGYGYTF.

The rearrangement links TRBV5-1 to TRBJ1-1; D unclear. V gave up 6 bases and J gave up 1 base, with 13 bases separating them. This CDR3 has 14 residues. The germline V gene encodes CDR1 SGHRS and CDR2 YFSETQ. This CDR3 is CASTRLEGNTEAFF. CDR3 nucleotides: TGCGCCAGCACCCGTTTAGAGGGGAACACTGAAGCTTTCTTT.

As for this clonotype: This may arise from a read error, as a much more abundant clone is one base away. The CDR3 spells CASSSYEQGRRNEQYF. As DNA, the CDR3 is TGTGCCAGCAGCTCTTATGAACAGGGCAGGAGGAACGAGCAGTACTTC. The chain couples TRBV7-8 to TRBJ2-4, with D tentatively TRBD1 (6 bases). Near its end, the DNA agrees better with TRBJ2-7, so the J call may be wrong. Germline CDR1 and CDR2: SGHVS and FQNEAQ. This CDR3 contains 16 residues.

This rearrangement joins TRBV27 to TRBJ2-7; D tentatively reads TRBD1 or TRBD2 (6 bases each). Germline CDR1 and CDR2: MNHEY and SMNVEV (reference sequence). The germline V and J ends were trimmed by 2 bases and 7 bases, with 27 bases remaining between them. This CDR3 is built from 18 residues. The CDR3 coding sequence is TGTGCCAGCAGTTTAGGAGGGGGAATACTGAGCTCCTACAATGAGCAGTACTTC. Amino acids: CASSLGGGILSSYNEQYF.

This sequence joins TRBV9 and TRBJ1-2; TRBD1 matches at 12 bases. The CDR3 runs 17 residues. CDR1 and CDR2 (germline): SGDLS, YYNGEE. The trim removed 3 bases at V and 0 bases at J, leaving 6 bases unmatched. The CDR3 loop reads CASSASGTGGTNYGYTF. The DNA for the CDR3 is TGTGCCAGCAGCGCCTCCGGGACAGGGGGCACTAACTATGGCTACACCTTC.

With respect to this clonotype: A read error is possible here, since a much larger clone lies one base away. This CDR3 is CAISGSGDGGDEQFF. CDR3 coding DNA: TGTGCCATCAGTGGGTCAGGGGACGGTGGGGATGAGCAGTTCTTC. This chain links TRBV10-3 with TRBJ2-1, with D possibly matching TRBD1 (6 bases). The CDR3 is 15 amino acids. V was clipped by 4 bases and J by 8 bases, with 18 bases between them. Germline-derived CDR1 and CDR2 are ENHRY and SYGVKD.

The table lists this clonotype with many counts. This rearrangement joins TRBV12-3 or TRBV12-4 to TRBJ1-2; D gene uncertain. The CDR3 covers 13 residues. Trimming removed 5 bases at V and 2 bases at J, with 9 bases between. In DNA, the CDR3 is TGTGCCAGCAGTGTGACAAGAAACTATGGCTACACCTTC. Translation gives CASSVTRNYGYTF.

About this clonotype itself: A much more abundant neighbour one base away suggests this may be a read error. The rearrangement links TRBV20-1 to TRBJ2-1, with TRBD2 matching over 7 bases. J gave up 10 bases and V 6 bases, and 12 bases lay outside the gene matches. The germline gives CDR1 DFQATT, CDR2 SNEGSKA (reference sequence). CDR3 size: 13 residues. CDR3 residues: CSAIETSIPEQFF. In DNA, the CDR3 is TGCAGTGCCATCGAGACTAGCATCCCCGAGCAGTTCTTC.

This clonotype was detected only a few times. V gene TRBV15 combines with J gene TRBJ2-3; 15 bases map to TRBD2. This CDR3 has 19 amino acids. Trimming cost V 2 bases and J 2 bases; bases outside gene matches: 8. CDR1 and CDR2 (germline): LNHNV, YYDKDF (reference sequence). CDR3 amino acids: CATSRKPGLAGGYTDTQYF. For the CDR3, the DNA is TGTGCCACCAGCAGAAAGCCGGGACTAGCGGGGGGTTACACAGATACGCAGTATTTT.

The rearrangement joins TRBV4-2 to TRBJ1-1; D gene uncertain. CDR1 and CDR2 (germline): LGHNA, YNFKEQ. Trimming shortened V by 4 bases and J by 2 bases, and 23 bases separated the two germline ends. The CDR3 has 18 residues. CDR3 amino acids: CASSPEIPSSGRNTEAFF. CDR3 bases: TGTGCCAGCAGCCCAGAGATACCATCATCAGGCCGCAACACTGAAGCTTTCTTT.

This clonotype has just a few counts. V usage is TRBV9 and J usage is TRBJ2-4; the D is unclear. CDR3 length: 16 amino acids. Germline V gene lookup returns CDR1 SGDLS and CDR2 YYNGEE. Trimming shortened V by 3 bases and J by 3 bases, and 16 bases separated the two germline ends. CDR3 DNA sequence: TGTGCCAGCAGCGCTCTAGGACGTTCTAACAAAAACATTCAGTACTTC. Translating gives CASSALGRSNKNIQYF.

The chain joins TRBV4-2 to TRBJ1-2; 7 bases line up with TRBD1. This CDR3 is built from 15 residues. V trimming: 1 base; J trimming: 3 bases; junction bases outside the gene matches: 5. CDR1 is LGHNA, CDR2 YNFKEQ, per germline. The CDR3 nucleotides read TGTGCCAGCAGCCAAGGGGACAGCGGAGACTATGGCTACACCTTC. Translated: CASSQGDSGDYGYTF.

CDR3 sequence: CASSYSSYTEKTQYF. The CDR3 nucleotides read TGTGCCAGCAGTTACTCGAGCTATACAGAAAAGACCCAGTACTTC. The rearrangement links TRBV6-5 to TRBJ2-4; D unresolved. With the DNA end fitting TRBJ2-5 better, the J assignment may be wrong. This CDR3 comprises 15 residues. Germline V CDR1 and CDR2: MNHEY, SVGAGI.

The CDR3 coding sequence is TGCGCCAGCAGCCAGATCCGGGACAGCTATGGCTACACCTTC. Encoded protein: CASSQIRDSYGYTF. The J gene is TRBJ1-2, the V gene TRBV4-1; TRBD1 matches 7 bases. Germline trimming cut 3 bases from V and 4 bases from J; bases unmatched to any gene: 5. Germline CDR1 reads MGHRA; CDR2 reads YSYEKL. The CDR3 is made up of 14 amino acids.

This clonotype was seen more than once but under ten times. The V and J genes are TRBV7-2 and TRBJ1-6; the match to TRBD1 covers 7 bases. The CDR3 consists of 15 residues. With 4 bases clipped from V and 5 bases from J, the junction kept 5 bases outside the gene matches. Germline V lookup: CDR1 SGHTA, CDR2 FQGNSA. The CDR3 nucleotides read TGTGCCAGCAGCTCCGGAGGGACAGATAATTCACCCCTCCACTTT. This encodes CASSSGGTDNSPLHF.

This clonotype has only one observation. The V gene is TRBV6-2 or TRBV6-3, the J gene TRBJ2-3; 7 bases fit TRBD2. CDR1 is MNHEY, CDR2 SVGEGT, per germline. With 2 bases clipped from V and 1 base from J, the junction kept 3 bases outside the gene matches. The CDR3 totals 15 residues. CDR3 coding DNA: TGTGCCAGCAGTTACACGGGACTACGCACAGATACGCAGTATTTT. Amino acids: CASSYTGLRTDTQYF.